The rows below give T cell receptor beta chains drawn from one sample of a study of OX40 agonist ivuxolimab in advanced cancers. Assay: immunoSEQ multiplex PCR; the TCRdb copy retains only in-frame clones and omits some. The table lists 9,000 to 10,000 clones, approximately 70% of them singletons. Here the sequenced sample was CD4+ or CD8+ T cells sorted from blood, taken in a trial of the OX40 agonist ivuxolimab. The receptors come from an adult with an advanced solid tumor such as melanoma, head and neck, liver or kidney cancer. CDR3s include the opening cysteine and the closing phenylalanine or tryptophan. D genes are given only for firm matches.

V | D | CDR3
TRBV21-1 | NA | CAKVFTDTQYF
TRBV11-2 | NA | CASSYAGNHNEQFF
TRBV29-1 | NA | CSVVPTSYNEQFF
TRBV15 | NA | CATSRVRGAIFETQYF
TRBV28 | NA | CASSFWAGNQPQHF
TRBV18 | TRBD2 | CASSPTSGGHQETQYF
TRBV27 | NA | CASSAQLLGNRAQYF
TRBV19 | NA | CASSESYRQLNEKLFF
TRBV19 | TRBD2 | CASSITIPGLAGDKGTQYF
TRBV10-2 | TRBD1 | CASTTGGWETQYF
TRBV6-4 | TRBD2 | CASRPRLAGGDNEQFF
TRBV5-6 | TRBD1 | CASSYSGTGINTIYF
TRBV15 | TRBD1 | CATSADTGALVGYTF
TRBV28 | TRBD1 | CATEEGAVNTEAFF
TRBV19 | TRBD2 | CASSTTSYNEQYF
TRBV5-8 | TRBD2 | CASSMRGGGNEQFF
TRBV19 | NA | CASSARGTDTQYF
TRBV19 | NA | CASSIERGYTF
TRBV5-5 | TRBD2 | CASSPRLAESYNEQFF
TRBV9 | NA | CASSRNNEQFF
TRBV5-5 | NA | CASSESSERGAYEQYF
TRBV11-2 | NA | CASSLMTGGDYGYTF
TRBV2 | NA | CASSDSSAEQYF
TRBV19 | NA | CATSRRGGNTIYF
TRBV7-9 | TRBD2 | CASSSPRTSGETQYF
TRBV7-9 | NA | CASSHSGYEQYF
TRBV28 | TRBD1 | CASSSHHTGGLYEQYF
TRBV4-1 | TRBD1 | CASSSGTGIYEQYF
TRBV9 | NA | CASSATRGNEQFF
TRBV27 | NA | CASSLTPANEQYF
TRBV6-5 | NA | CASSYSVQVSYEQYF
TRBV30 | TRBD2 | CAWVEAAGAYNEQFF
TRBV11-3 | TRBD1 | CASSSNRDRGDTQYF
TRBV27 | NA | CASSPLGTEAFF
TRBV27 | NA | CASRRIANEQYF
TRBV29-1 | TRBD2 | CSVAGTSGSSETQYF
TRBV4-1 | NA | CASSQAGEVGYGYTF
TRBV5-6 | NA | CASSFYGPRGQPQHF
TRBV4-2 | TRBD2 | CASSPLAGEMNEQFF
TRBV27 | TRBD2 | CASSGGLGISYNEQFF
TRBV4-1 | TRBD2 | CASSQGTSVYEQYF
TRBV21-1 | NA | CASPGGTNEKLFF